The 27 T cell receptor beta chains in this list originate from one sample, sequenced in a study of T cell responses to AZD1222 COVID-19 vaccine (dated by TCRdb to the early 2020s). The sample's time point, from its label and the paper: baseline before first vaccination. Receptors were amplified or captured by the immunoSEQ multiplex PCR assay. TCRdb provides this immuneACCESS table in a form limited to in-frame rearrangements. Some clones are lacking; in checked studies, under half of them reflect an unresolved V gene, and why the rest are absent is not known. The table for this sample lists roughly 150,000 clones; just under 95% of them were counted only once. The leading ten clones occupy roughly 1.3% of the sample. This material consisted of peripheral blood, taken on day 0 of AZD1222 vaccination. The receptors here all came from an adult in good health.

The chain is built from TRBV6-5 and TRBJ1-2, with 7 bases aligning to TRBD1. CDR1 MNHEY and CDR2 SVGAGI come from the germline V gene. CDR3 length equals 13 residues. Trimming cost V 6 bases and J 5 bases; bases outside gene matches: 6. CDR3 region: CASRTGAFYGYTF. CDR3 DNA: TGTGCCAGCAGAACAGGGGCGTTTTATGGCTACACCTTC.

This chain joins TRBV11-2 and TRBJ2-1; possibly TRBD1 or TRBD2 for D (5 bases each). The CDR3 extends over 12 amino acids. V was shortened by 1 base and J by 10 bases, with 8 bases between the two germline ends. Germline V gene data show CDR1 as SGHAT and CDR2 as FQNNGV. The CDR3 sequence: CASSLVGPEQFF. The DNA of the CDR3 is TGTGCCAGCAGCTTAGTGGGACCGGAGCAGTTCTTC.

The chain uses TRBV28 and TRBJ2-7, with TRBD2 identical over 11 bases. This CDR3 comprises 13 residues. V trimming: 6 bases; J trimming: 7 bases; junction bases outside the gene matches: 5. Germline values: CDR1 MDHEN, CDR2 SYDVKM. Written as DNA, the CDR3 is TGTGCCAGCAGGACACTAGCGGGAGAGGAGCAGTACTTC. As protein: CASRTLAGEEQYF. Together with reference TRBV28 and TRBJ2-7, the CDR3 gives the full variable domain: DVKVTQSSRYLVKRTGEKVFLECVQDMDHENMFWYRQDPGLGLRLIYFSYDVKMKEKGDIPEGYSVSREKKERFSLILESASTNQTSMYLCASRTLAGEEQYFGPGTRLTVT.

The gene calls are TRBV19 and TRBJ2-3, with 9 bases fitting TRBD1. This CDR3 contains 13 residues. The trim removed 9 bases at V and 5 bases at J, leaving 6 bases unmatched. The germline gives CDR1 LNHDA, CDR2 SQIVND (reference sequence). The CDR3 DNA is TGTGCCAGCCGGACAGGGGCGGTAGATACGCAGTATTTT. Protein sequence: CASRTGAVDTQYF. Full variable domain (outside the CDR3, taken from reference TRBV19 and TRBJ2-3): DGGITQSPKYLFRKEGQNVTLSCEQNLNHDAMYWYRQDPGQGLRLIYYSQIVNDFQKGDIAEGYSVSREKKESFPLTVTSAQKNPTAFYLCASRTGAVDTQYFGPGTRLTVL.

The sample holds a few counts of this clone. The CDR3 DNA reads as TGTGCCTCCGCCGCTGGGTGGATCTATGGCTACACCTTC. This codes for CASAAGWIYGYTF. The chain uses TRBV2 and TRBJ1-2; the D is unclear. The CDR3 has 13 residues. Germline values: CDR1 SNHLY, CDR2 FYNNEI. Trimming removed 11 bases from V and 4 bases from J, with 17 bases in between. Together with reference TRBV2 and TRBJ1-2, the CDR3 gives the full variable domain: EPEVTQTPSHQVTQMGQEVILRCVPISNHLYFYWYRQILGQKVEFLVSFYNNEISEKSEIFDDQFSVERPDGSNFTLKIRSTKLEDSAMYFCASAAGWIYGYTFGSGTRLTVV.

The chain's CDR3 is CASSLYPGKLPYNEQFF. DNA of the CDR3: TGTGCCAGCAGCTTGTATCCAGGAAAGCTTCCTTACAATGAGCAGTTCTTC. This chain connects TRBV5-6 to TRBJ2-1; D remains ambiguous. CDR1 is SGHDT and CDR2 is YYEEEE in the germline V gene. The CDR3 runs 17 residues. Trimming removed 1 base from V and 4 bases from J, with 18 bases in between.

The chain employs TRBV5-1 and TRBJ2-1, with D possibly matching TRBD1 (6 bases). Trimming stripped 4 bases from V and 8 bases from J, with 16 bases between. This CDR3 is 14 amino acids long. Germline CDR1 is SGHRS and CDR2 is YFSETQ. CDR3 nucleotides: TGCGCCAGCAGCAGAGACAGGCCGCTTGATGAGCAGTTCTTC. It codes for CASSRDRPLDEQFF.

The chain is built from TRBV12-3 or TRBV12-4 and TRBJ2-5, with 7 bases fitting TRBD2. This CDR3 is built from 13 residues. Germline trimming cut 11 bases from V and 4 bases from J; bases unmatched to any gene: 10. The CDR3 sequence is CACGSKGRETQYF. CDR3 nucleotides: TGTGCCTGCGGGAGTAAAGGGCGAGAGACCCAGTACTTC.

The J gene is TRBJ1-2, the V gene TRBV9; 8 bases agree with TRBD1. The CDR3 spans 15 residues. Looked up from germline, CDR1 is SGDLS and CDR2 is YYNGEE. Unmatched junction bases numbered 5, after V lost 2 bases and J lost 2 bases. Here the CDR3 reads CASSVGRDRNYGYTF. As DNA, the CDR3 is TGTGCCAGCAGCGTGGGAAGGGACAGGAACTATGGCTACACCTTC.

This rearrangement joins TRBV7-2 to TRBJ2-1; D ambiguous. The CDR3 spans 13 residues. Germline CDR1 reads SGHTA; CDR2 reads FQGNSA. Trimming removed 5 bases at V and 11 bases at J, with 16 bases between. In DNA form, the CDR3 reads TGTGCCAGCAGCCCCATCTCGTCAATTCAGCAGTTCTTC. Protein: CASSPISSIQQFF.

The chain uses TRBV16 and TRBJ2-3; D not resolved. CDR1 KGHSY and CDR2 FQNENV come from the germline V gene. There are 14 residues in the CDR3. Trimming stripped 6 bases from V and 0 bases from J, with 10 bases between. CDR3: CASRKHESTDTQYF. CDR3 nucleotide sequence: TGTGCCAGCAGAAAACACGAAAGCACAGATACGCAGTATTTT. The full variable domain, completed using reference TRBV16 and TRBJ2-3, is GEEVAQTPKHLVRGEGQKAKLYCAPIKGHSYVFWYQQVLKNEFKFLISFQNENVFDETGMPKERFSAKCLPNSPCSLEIQATKLEDSAVYFCASRKHESTDTQYFGPGTRLTVL.

The genes are TRBV2 and TRBJ2-2; weak D call: TRBD1 (5 bases). Germline CDR1 and CDR2: SNHLY and FYNNEI. This CDR3 has 16 amino acids. V dropped 6 bases and J dropped 2 bases, with 16 bases sitting between them. The CDR3 DNA follows: TGTGCCAGCAGGACGTCAGGACACCTAAACACCGGGGAGCTGTTTTTT. Translated: CASRTSGHLNTGELFF.

Written as DNA, the CDR3 is TGCGCCAGCAGCTACGTGGCGGACAGGAGCTTCTCCTACAATGAGCAGTTCTTC. It codes for CASSYVADRSFSYNEQFF. This sequence joins TRBV5-1 and TRBJ2-1; TRBD1 matches 7 bases. CDR3 size: 18 residues. Germline V CDR1 and CDR2: SGHRS, YFSETQ. Trimming removed 3 bases from V and 0 bases from J; junction bases left unmatched: 12.

J is TRBJ1-5 and V is TRBV10-3; tentatively, D is TRBD1 (5 bases). Trimming removed 3 bases from V and 3 bases from J, with 18 bases in between. From germline, CDR1 is ENHRY and CDR2 SYGVKD. This CDR3 has 17 amino acids. CDR3 nucleotides: TGTGCCATCAGTGACGCTGCCGGGGGGGTGAACAATCAGCCCCAGCATTTT. Encoded protein: CAISDAAGGVNNQPQHF.

This clone was recorded once. This chain's CDR3 is CASSQRALNTEAFF. The CDR3 DNA reads TGTGCCAGCAGTCAGAGGGCCCTGAACACTGAAGCTTTCTTT. This chain links TRBV7-9 with TRBJ1-1; no firm D call. Trimming cost V 6 bases and J 0 bases, with 11 bases left between them. This CDR3 spans 14 amino acids. The germline V gene encodes CDR1 SEHNR and CDR2 FQNEAQ (reference sequence).

This chain links TRBV2 with TRBJ1-2; D not resolved. Trimming removed 6 bases at V and 4 bases at J, with 9 bases between. The CDR3 sequence is 12 residues long. CDR1 SNHLY and CDR2 FYNNEI come from the germline V gene. CDR3 amino acids: CASRLGFYGYTF. CDR3 bases: TGTGCCAGCAGATTGGGGTTCTATGGCTACACCTTC.

The V gene is TRBV7-9, the J gene TRBJ2-1; 12 nucleotides match TRBD2. Germline V gene data show CDR1 as SEHNR and CDR2 as FQNEAQ (reference sequence). Trimming at V came to 4 bases and at J to 4 bases, leaving 11 bases not matched to a gene. The CDR3 is 18 amino acids. CDR3 amino acids: CASSSSAPLAGGYNEQFF. In nucleotides, the CDR3 is TGTGCCAGCAGCTCTTCTGCCCCACTAGCGGGAGGATACAATGAGCAGTTCTTC.

V and J are TRBV20-1 and TRBJ2-7; the D gene is possibly TRBD1 (6 bases). This CDR3 comprises 15 residues. Germline loops: CDR1 DFQATT, CDR2 SNEGSKA (reference sequence). The V and J ends lost 3 bases and 2 bases respectively, with 17 bases between them. The CDR3, as DNA: TGCAGTGCTAGTGGGGTCTACAGGGAACCCTACGAGCAGTACTTC. This translates into CSASGVYREPYEQYF.

The chain uses TRBV12-5 and TRBJ2-3; D ambiguous. Germline lookup yields CDR1 LGHNT and CDR2 FRNRAP. The V end was cut by 0 bases, the J end by 4 bases, with 5 bases between. CDR3 size: 13 residues. CDR3 bases: TGTGCTAGTGGTTTGGTTAGGGCAGATACGCAGTATTTT. This translates into CASGLVRADTQYF.

The CDR3 region has the DNA TGCAGCGTTGAGGCAGATGGGACCGGGGAGCTGTTTTTT. Translated: CSVEADGTGELFF. V usage is TRBV29-1 and J usage is TRBJ2-2, with D unclear. Trimming removed 3 bases from V and 5 bases from J, with 10 bases in between. This CDR3 spans 13 amino acids. Germline CDR1 is SQVTM and CDR2 is ANQGSEA.

The chain joins TRBV28 to TRBJ1-3; no firm D call. V was cut by 7 bases and J by 0 bases, with 4 bases left in between. CDR1 and CDR2 (germline): MDHEN, SYDVKM. The CDR3 is made up of 12 amino acids. The CDR3 region is CASTSSGNTIYF. The CDR3 nucleotides read TGTGCCAGCACCTCCTCTGGAAACACCATATATTTT.

The rearrangement links TRBV6-6 to TRBJ1-2; perhaps TRBD1 as D (5 bases). The CDR3 extends over 14 amino acids. CDR1 is MNHNY, CDR2 SVGAGI, per germline (reference sequence). Deletions cut 0 bases from V and 1 base from J, with 6 bases between. The CDR3 spells CASSYSGGNYGYTF. The DNA of the CDR3 is TGTGCCAGCAGTTACTCGGGGGGTAACTATGGCTACACCTTC.

V usage is TRBV30 and J usage is TRBJ2-2, with D possibly called TRBD1 or TRBD2 (5 bases each). The CDR3 totals 15 residues. With 4 bases removed from V and 3 bases from J, the gap between germline ends came to 15 bases. Germline CDR1 reads GTSNPN; CDR2 reads SVGIG (reference sequence). The CDR3, as DNA: TGTGCCTGGACCGTCTGGGGGAGTTACACCGGGGAGCTGTTTTTT. The encoded protein is CAWTVWGSYTGELFF.

This clone has just one count. The chain employs TRBV7-2 and TRBJ1-2; D call uncertain. Germline V CDR1 and CDR2: SGHTA, FQGNSA. This CDR3 comprises 13 residues. V was shortened by 2 bases and J by 2 bases, with 6 bases between the two germline ends. The CDR3 loop is CASSLPGNYGYTF. The CDR3 coding sequence is TGTGCCAGCAGCTTACCTGGGAACTATGGCTACACCTTC.

In DNA, the CDR3 is TGCGCCAGCGGGACAGACTTGAACACTGAAGCTTTCTTT. Encoded protein: CASGTDLNTEAFF. V gene TRBV10-1 combines with J gene TRBJ1-1; the match to TRBD1 covers 7 bases. The germline CDR1 and CDR2 sequences are WNHNN and SYGVQD (reference sequence). The CDR3 has 13 amino acids. Losses at the gene ends were 8 bases for V and 0 bases for J; bases not matched to a gene: 3.

The chain has TRBV7-3 and TRBJ2-5; D gene unclear. There are 13 residues in the CDR3. Germline V lookup: CDR1 SGHTA, CDR2 FQGTGA. The V gene lost 3 bases and the J gene lost 4 bases, with 9 bases spanning the gap. The CDR3 region is CASSFRVGETQYF. CDR3 sequence (DNA): TGTGCCAGCAGCTTCCGGGTGGGAGAGACCCAGTACTTC.

This chain links TRBV3-1 (or the pseudogene TRBV3-2) with TRBJ1-1; TRBD1 matches 8 bases. The CDR3 is 11 amino acids. Germline values: CDR1 LGHDT, CDR2 YNNKEL (reference sequence). V dropped 5 bases and J dropped 8; count of bases not matched to a gene: 1. DNA of the CDR3: TGTGCCAGCAGCGGACAGGGAGAAGCTTTCTTT. Protein sequence: CASSGQGEAFF.